These 5 T cell receptor beta chains share one sample of origin, sequenced in a study of blood T cell repertoires in COVID-19. Profiled with immunoSEQ multiplex PCR; TCRdb holds only in-frame clones, not every one. This sample has some 70,000 clones; about 88% occur once, and the top ten carry roughly 2.7%. The sequenced material came from peripheral blood. The origin of the receptors is a man between 65 and 80 years old with active or convalescent COVID-19.

This clone was counted only a few times. This sequence joins TRBV5-6 and TRBJ2-1, with D perhaps TRBD2 (6 bases). The V and J ends lost 3 bases and 3 bases respectively, with 13 bases between them. The germline V gene encodes CDR1 SGHDT and CDR2 YYEEEE. CDR3 length equals 15 residues. CDR3 amino acids: CASSSPGENYNEQFF. CDR3 in DNA: TGTGCCAGCAGCTCGCCGGGAGAGAACTACAATGAGCAGTTCTTC.

The CDR3 region is CSASRQGWVYEQYF. The CDR3 region has the DNA TGCAGTGCTAGTAGACAGGGATGGGTTTACGAGCAGTACTTC. The V call is TRBV20-1, the J call TRBJ2-7; TRBD1 matches at 7 bases. CDR3 length equals 14 residues. Germline loops: CDR1 DFQATT, CDR2 SNEGSKA (reference sequence). J gave up 4 bases and V 3 bases, and 9 bases lay outside the gene matches.

The V and J genes are TRBV6-6 and TRBJ2-7; 10 nucleotides align to TRBD1. J gave up 12 bases and V 2 bases, and 7 bases lay outside the gene matches. This CDR3 has 13 amino acids. Germline lookup yields CDR1 MNHNY and CDR2 SVGAGI (reference sequence). The CDR3 nucleotides are TGTGCCAGCAGTTACGGTCGGGGGACAGGGGTGTACTTC. Its protein product is CASSYGRGTGVYF.

The V and J genes are TRBV6-2 or TRBV6-3 and TRBJ2-7; 11 nucleotides line up with TRBD1. Unmatched junction bases numbered 7, after V lost 2 bases and J lost 7 bases. CDR1 is MNHEY and CDR2 is SVGEGT in the germline V gene. The CDR3 has 15 amino acids. The CDR3 loop is CASSYTGQGAGEQYF. In nucleotides, the CDR3 is TGTGCCAGCAGTTACACCGGACAGGGGGCAGGGGAGCAGTACTTC.

This chain joins TRBV12-5 and TRBJ2-7, with D maybe TRBD2 (5 bases). The CDR3 is 15 amino acids. The V and J ends lost 5 bases and 4 bases respectively, with 18 bases between them. The V gene's germline CDR1 is LGHNT and CDR2 FRNRAP. CDR3 in amino acids: CASGSRAEGAYEQYF. The CDR3, as DNA: TGTGCTAGTGGTAGCCGAGCCGAGGGCGCGTACGAGCAGTACTTC.